The present T cell receptor beta chain was sequenced within a study of shared clonotypes between healthy human individuals. Profiling relied on immunoSEQ multiplex PCR, and the TCRdb table lists in-frame clones only, not all of them. Here the sample spans around 2.1 million clones, roughly 91% being singletons. On this clone itself: Germline is not matched at one junction end, which may reflect a read error.

Naivety among CD8 cells was defined by CD45RO negativity and positive CCR7 selection, thereby excluding terminally differentiated effector memory CD45RA+ cells. The CDR3 has 18 amino acids. Germline CDR1 reads SEHNR; CDR2 reads FQNEAQ (reference sequence). This receptor was obtained from a young man in good health. Some clones in this sample may be carry-over from other donors' samples. The source material was naive CD8+ T cells from PBMCs. The chain couples TRBV7-9 to TRBJ1-5; a possible D gene is TRBD1 (5 bases). CDR3 region: CASSLRDAFVLEKEILDF. The CDR3 bases are TGTGCCAGCAGCTTACGGGACGCCTTTGTGCTAGAAAAGGAAATCCTCGATTTT.